One sample yielded the 7 T cell receptor beta chains listed below, sequenced in a study of T-cell reconstitution after alpha-beta-depleted transplantation in children. Library preparation (for TCRbeta) was performed with unique molecular identifiers. MiXCR was run by TCRdb on the PCR reads, yielding one entry per CDR3 protein. The data contain some 300,000 distinct CDR3 sequences, almost 8% of them singletons. No antigen has been assigned to these receptors. Findings and caveats of the study: Counts and diversity of T cells one year after transplant came mostly from newly produced T cells.

Sequenced here: peripheral blood, sampled 360 days after TCRalphabeta/CD19-depleted stem cell transplant. The receptors stem from a female patient aged 2-15 years who had a stem cell transplant for Fanconi anemia, so the T cells may come from the graft donor.

The chain joins TRBV3-1 to TRBJ2-1, with D tentatively TRBD2 (6 bases). The CDR3 is made up of 19 amino acids. Trimming removed 0 bases from V and 8 bases from J, with 26 bases in between. Germline CDR1 and CDR2: LGHDT and YNNKEL (reference sequence). This CDR3 reads CASSQERPLPFGRSDEQFF. CDR3 in DNA: TGTGCCAGCAGCCAAGAAAGACCCCTGCCTTTCGGGAGAAGCGATGAGCAGTTCTTC.

The V gene is TRBV7-9, the J gene TRBJ1-2, with 10 bases that match TRBD1. V was pared by 5 bases and J by 7 bases, with 10 bases of the junction left unmatched. In germline, CDR1 is SEHNR, CDR2 FQNEAQ (reference sequence). The CDR3 totals 15 residues. The CDR3 sequence: CASSPAGTGERGYTF. The CDR3 nucleotides are TGTGCCAGCAGCCCAGCAGGGACAGGGGAACGTGGCTACACCTTC.

Ten or more counts support this clonotype. The chain is built from TRBV29-1 and TRBJ2-5; no definite D call. Trimming took off 3 bases at V and 5 bases at J, with 13 bases between the two ends. CDR3 length equals 13 residues. Germline loops: CDR1 SQVTM, CDR2 ANQGSEA. The CDR3 protein is CSVDIWASETQYF. The CDR3 bases are TGCAGCGTTGATATCTGGGCCTCGGAGACCCAGTACTTC.

This clonotype was observed many times. V gene TRBV10-3 combines with J gene TRBJ1-6; D unclear. Germline V lookup: CDR1 ENHRY, CDR2 SYGVKD. Trimming took 7 bases from V and 6 from J, leaving 10 bases between them. This CDR3 has 13 residues. The CDR3 nucleotides read TGTGCCATCAACGGCCAGCTTAATTCACCCCTCCACTTT. Its protein product is CAINGQLNSPLHF.

The chain joins TRBV30 to TRBJ2-1; D is uncertain. V lost 2 bases, J lost 2 bases, and 1 base lay in between. Per germline, CDR1 GTSNPN and CDR2 SVGIG (reference sequence). This CDR3 comprises 11 residues. In DNA form, the CDR3 reads TGTGCCTGGAGTCCCTACAATGAGCAGTTCTTC. Protein product: CAWSPYNEQFF.

In this sample, this clonotype turned up many times. The chain is built from TRBV7-9 and TRBJ2-7; D may be TRBD2 (6 bases). The CDR3 consists of 12 residues. Germline assignment: CDR1 SEHNR and CDR2 FQNEAQ (reference sequence). Trimming removed 2 bases at V and 6 bases at J, with 8 bases between. The CDR3: CASSLFGGEQYV. The CDR3 coding sequence is TGTGCCAGCAGCTTATTCGGGGGCGAGCAGTACGTC.

The sample holds many counts of this clonotype. The V call is TRBV14, the J call TRBJ1-2; TRBD1 is a possible D gene (6 bases). The CDR3 sequence is 12 residues long. The germline V gene encodes CDR1 SGHDN and CDR2 FVKESK. Trimming cost V 4 bases and J 12 bases, with 15 bases left between them. DNA of the CDR3: TGTGCCAGCAGCCCCTACAGGGAGGAGAACACCTTC. Amino acids: CASSPYREENTF.